This T cell receptor beta chain was sequenced in a study of beta chain features in type 1 diabetes. Overall study findings and caveats: TCRB CDR3 length was moderately but significantly reduced in all four CD4+ subsets of Type 1 diabetes patients.

V was clipped by 5 bases and J by 2 bases; unmatched bases: 11. The CDR3 loop spans 19 amino acids. Germline-derived CDR1 and CDR2 are SEHNR and FQNEAQ (reference sequence). Worth noting for this clone: What it binds is not known.

The investigators reverse transcribed all of the isolated RNA, so they sequenced expressed TCRB transcripts. TCRdb's copy holds only in-frame clones and misses some; the assay was immunoSEQ multiplex PCR. The sample lists roughly 140,000 clones, approximately 10% occurring once. The receptor comes from a man aged 30-40 years with type 1 diabetes. Sequencing was performed on central memory CD4+ T cells from blood. The V gene is TRBV7-9, the J gene TRBJ2-6, with TRBD2 matching 11 bases. The CDR3 here is CASSPSRLAGKTGANVLTF. CDR3 nucleotides: TGTGCCAGCAGCCCCTCCAGACTAGCGGGAAAAACTGGGGCCAACGTCCTGACTTTC.